A single sample gave rise to the 13 T cell receptor beta chains below, sequenced in a study of T cell repertoires in cytomegalovirus infection. TCRdb redid the calling of the reads with MiXCR, one entry per CDR3 protein. The data show 300,000 to 400,000 distinct CDR3 sequences, 9.5% seen once. Specimen: PBMCs. All receptors come from a human donor in good health (CMV status not recorded). Some clones in this sample may be carry-over from other donors' samples.

This chain links TRBV6-2 or TRBV6-3 with TRBJ2-1; TRBD2 matches at 8 bases. Germline V gene sequence: CDR1 MNHEY, CDR2 SVGEGT. V dropped 8 bases and J dropped 9; count of bases not matched to a gene: 12. CDR3 length equals 14 residues. The CDR3 region is CASGRNGGAREQFF. The CDR3 DNA sequence: TGTGCCAGCGGTCGCAACGGGGGGGCGCGTGAGCAGTTCTTC.

The chain employs TRBV7-2 and TRBJ2-2; tentative D call: TRBD1 (6 bases). CDR1 is SGHTA, CDR2 FQGNSA, per germline. CDR3 length: 16 amino acids. V lost 0 bases to trimming and J lost 1 base, with 9 bases between them. CDR3 in DNA: TGTGCCAGCAGCTTAGCCACGACAGGGAACACCGGGGAGCTGTTTTTT. It codes for CASSLATTGNTGELFF.

Many counts were recorded for this clonotype. V and J are TRBV11-1 and TRBJ2-7, with 7 bases identical to TRBD2. Germline lookup yields CDR1 SGHAT and CDR2 FQDESV (reference sequence). This CDR3 has 15 residues. V lost 2 bases to trimming and J lost 0 bases; unmatched junction nucleotides: 4. The CDR3 bases are TGTGCCAGCAGCTTAACGGGAGGACTCTCCTACGAGCAGTACTTC. This translates into CASSLTGGLSYEQYF.

This rearrangement joins TRBV6-1 to TRBJ2-2; D is tentatively TRBD1 or TRBD2 (5 bases each). Deletions cut 5 bases from V and 3 bases from J, with 13 bases between. Germline lookup yields CDR1 MNHNS and CDR2 SASEGT. The CDR3 is 15 residues long. Written as DNA, the CDR3 is TGTGCCAGCAGTTCCGGGACCGAAGACACCGGGGAGCTGTTTTTT. Its translation is CASSSGTEDTGELFF.

The chain has TRBV28 and TRBJ2-3, with a tentative D call TRBD2 (5 bases). With 5 bases removed from V and 6 bases from J, the gap between germline ends came to 12 bases. CDR1 and CDR2 from the germline V gene are MDHEN and SYDVKM. The CDR3 totals 13 residues. Written as DNA, the CDR3 is TGTGCCAGCAGTGGACTTTCCCCTGATACGCAGTATTTT. Amino acids: CASSGLSPDTQYF.

There are a few counts of this clonotype. This rearrangement joins TRBV19 to TRBJ1-2; D remains unclear. The germline CDR1 and CDR2 sequences are LNHDA and SQIVND (reference sequence). CDR3 length: 13 residues. Trimming stripped 3 bases from V and 3 bases from J, with 8 bases between. The CDR3 reads CASSISGDYGYTF. For the CDR3, the DNA is TGTGCCAGTAGTATCTCGGGTGACTATGGCTACACCTTC. The entire variable domain, with the rest obtained from reference TRBV19 and TRBJ1-2, is as follows: DGGITQSPKYLFRKEGQNVTLSCEQNLNHDAMYWYRQDPGQGLRLIYYSQIVNDFQKGDIAEGYSVSREKKESFPLTVTSAQKNPTAFYLCASSISGDYGYTFGSGTRLTVV.

The chain links TRBV7-2 to TRBJ2-7; D gene uncertain. The CDR3 covers 12 residues. V lost 2 bases, J lost 6 bases, and 8 bases lay in between. Germline CDR1 reads SGHTA; CDR2 reads FQGNSA. Here the CDR3 reads CASSLMQSEQYF. The CDR3 DNA follows: TGTGCCAGCAGCTTAATGCAGAGCGAGCAGTACTTC.

This clonotype was counted at least ten times. The chain links TRBV7-2 to TRBJ2-2; 8 nucleotides match TRBD1. The CDR3 spans 14 residues. Trimming at V came to 4 bases and at J to 10 bases, leaving 8 bases not matched to a gene. Looked up from germline, CDR1 is SGHTA and CDR2 is FQGNSA. This chain's CDR3 is CASSSGQGRTELFF. The CDR3 nucleotides read TGTGCCAGCAGCTCCGGACAGGGTCGTACGGAGCTGTTTTTT. Filled out from reference TRBV7-2 and TRBJ2-2, the complete variable domain reads GAGVSQSPSNKVTEKGKDVELRCDPISGHTALYWYRQSLGQGLEFLIYFQGNSAPDKSGLPSDRFSAERTGGSVSTLTIQRTQQEDSAVYLCASSSGQGRTELFFGEGSRLTVL.

Notes on this clonotype: This may be a read error: a much more frequent sequence differs by one nucleotide. The rearrangement joins TRBV6-1 to TRBJ2-1; 8 bases line up with TRBD2. The germline V gene has CDR1 MNHNS and CDR2 SASEGT. The CDR3 covers 15 residues. The CDR3, as DNA: TGTGCCAGCAGTGAATTTAGCGGGAATCTCAATAAGCAGTTCTTC. Its translation: CASSEFSGNLNKQFF.

This clonotype was picked up a small number of times. The chain uses TRBV20-1 and TRBJ2-7; TRBD2 matches 10 bases. The CDR3 has 16 residues. Germline trimming cut 0 bases from V and 2 bases from J; bases unmatched to any gene: 7. CDR1 and CDR2 (germline): DFQATT, SNEGSKA (reference sequence). CDR3 sequence: CSARDPMGTSAYEQYF. The CDR3 DNA is TGCAGTGCTAGAGACCCAATGGGGACTAGCGCCTACGAGCAGTACTTC.

Worth noting for this clonotype: A much larger clone lies a single base off, so this may be a read error. The CDR3 does not close with the conserved phenylalanine or tryptophan, likely indicating a read error. The V gene is TRBV25-1, the J gene TRBJ2-7; D is possibly TRBD2 (6 bases). The ends were cut back, 0 bases at V and 2 bases at J, with 17 bases in the middle. CDR1 is MGHDK, CDR2 SYGVNS, per germline. This CDR3 is built from 17 residues. The CDR3 region has the DNA TGTGCCAGCAGTGAATATTTTGGAGGGGACCGAGCCTACGAGCAGTACCTC. Translating gives CASSEYFGGDRAYEQYL.

This clonotype was seen a few times. This rearrangement joins TRBV12-3 or TRBV12-4 to TRBJ1-6, with D perhaps matching TRBD1 (6 bases). V shed 6 bases and J shed 10 bases, with 16 bases lying between them. This CDR3 region has 14 residues. This CDR3 is CASSRAGALSPLHF. The CDR3 coding sequence is TGTGCCAGCAGCCGCGCAGGGGCCTTGTCACCCCTCCACTTT.

This clonotype was found many times. The genes are TRBV7-2 and TRBJ1-2; possible D gene TRBD1, 6 bases. V was trimmed by 2 bases and J by 4 bases, leaving 11 bases between them. Germline CDR1 and CDR2: SGHTA and FQGNSA. The CDR3 length is 14 residues. CDR3 DNA: TGTGCCAGCAGCTTAAAGGGACACTCCTATGGCTACACCTTC. This gives the protein CASSLKGHSYGYTF.